Described below is a single T cell receptor beta chain sequence and its context. Sequencing used immunoSEQ multiplex PCR; TCRdb keeps in-frame clones, though not all of them. The top ten clones hold roughly 0.4% of a sample with tens of thousands of clones, just under 95% of them seen once. These data come from a study of technical replicates of blood from a handful of donors. The germline V gene encodes CDR1 MNHNS and CDR2 SASEGT. Trimming removed 3 bases from V and 10 bases from J, with 15 bases in between. CDR3 length: 14 amino acids. What was sequenced was T cells isolated from PBMCs. The chain couples TRBV6-1 to TRBJ1-4; D gene uncertain. The receptor was isolated from a human donor in good health. The CDR3 sequence is CASSEEGSIGKLFF. Here the CDR3 DNA reads TGTGCCAGCAGTGAGGAGGGAAGTATAGGAAAACTGTTTTTT.